This T cell receptor (beta chain) was captured by sequencing in a study of blood T cell repertoires in COVID-19 (TCRdb year 2020). Notes on the research overall: The collaborator samples originated in the United States, Italy and Spain and spanned the acute and convalescent phases of COVID-19. Where available, HLA class I and class II types were taken from metadata supplied by the sample provider and were not determined by assay-based typing. Deeply sampled blood TCRbeta repertoires from subjects exposed to, actively infected with, or recovered from COVID-19 were included in the dataset. A freely available public database, intended as a resource for researchers studying the immune response to SARS-CoV-2, is where the repertoires were released. The sample metadata nearly always contained a de-identified subject ID, COVID-19 status, age in years and sex. Samples came from the ongoing ImmuneRACE study (first 160 participants) plus 1,254 subjects from 6 global collaborators. The prospective study material was composed of cDNA or gDNA derived from T cells, B-cell-depleted T cells, or PBMCs.

TCRbeta CDR3 regions were amplified from genomic DNA using the immunoSEQ Assay, a bias-controlled multiplex PCR. Concerning the study's data processing: Nucleated cell counts per sample were estimated from amplification of reference gene primers within the assay. To quantify the absolute abundance of each unique TCRbeta CDR3 rearrangement, sequence reads were collapsed and filtered. For each sample, productive Simpson clonality was calculated as the square root of Simpson's diversity index over productive rearrangements. The clones in this table, taken by TCRdb from immuneACCESS, are in-frame only. Not every clone is retained; where verified, under half of the shortfall comes from an unresolved V gene, and the cause of the rest is unknown. V and J calls plus clone size are reproduced from that table; the DNA served to infer D and trimming. The sample table holds 70,000 to 95,000 clones, of which over 90% were seen once. About 4.1% of the sample rests with the top ten.

Whole blood was collected in K2EDTA tubes by collaborating institutions according to the institutions' own protocols. For TCRbeta analysis, collaborators shipped samples as frozen whole blood, isolated PBMCs, or DNA extracted from either of those sample types. Regarding this clone: Its specific antigen is unknown. The sample holds no much larger clone one base away, and base qualities are not on file.

General study outcomes and caveats: The amount of clinical and demographic metadata varied by source and participant and was provided uncurated.

From a lookup of the germline V gene, CDR1 and CDR2 are SGHDT and YYEEEE. Here V drops 4 bases and J drops 5 bases, and the junction holds 7 bases not matched to any gene. The CDR3 covers 15 residues, taking in both the cysteine and the phenylalanine. Just CDR3 DNA is preserved here, 45 bases in frame from base 1. The rearrangement combines TRBV5-6 with TRBJ2-5, and TRBD2 aligns with 11 junction nucleotides. The specimen sequenced was peripheral blood. The source is a human donor with active COVID-19. The donor label of this sample is uncertain. The nucleotides read TGTGCCAGCAGCCCCAGGAGGACTAGCGGGGAGACCCAGTACTTC. This translates into CASSPRRTSGETQYF.